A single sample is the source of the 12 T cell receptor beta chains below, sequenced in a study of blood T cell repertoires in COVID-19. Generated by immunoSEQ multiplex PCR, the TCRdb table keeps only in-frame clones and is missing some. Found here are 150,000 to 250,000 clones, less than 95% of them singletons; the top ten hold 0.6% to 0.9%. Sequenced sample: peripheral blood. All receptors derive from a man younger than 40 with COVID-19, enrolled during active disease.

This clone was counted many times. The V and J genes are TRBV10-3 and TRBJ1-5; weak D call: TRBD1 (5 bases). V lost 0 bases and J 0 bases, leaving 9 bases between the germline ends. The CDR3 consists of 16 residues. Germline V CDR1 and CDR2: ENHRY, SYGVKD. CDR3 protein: CAISESGGLSNQPQHF. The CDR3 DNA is TGTGCCATCAGTGAGTCGGGGGGACTTAGCAATCAGCCCCAGCATTTT.

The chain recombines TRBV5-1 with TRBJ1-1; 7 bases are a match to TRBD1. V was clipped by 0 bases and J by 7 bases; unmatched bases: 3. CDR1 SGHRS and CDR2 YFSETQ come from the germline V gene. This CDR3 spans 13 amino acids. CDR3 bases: TGCGCCAGCAGCTTGGAAGGGGGCAATGAAGCTTTCTTT. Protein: CASSLEGGNEAFF.

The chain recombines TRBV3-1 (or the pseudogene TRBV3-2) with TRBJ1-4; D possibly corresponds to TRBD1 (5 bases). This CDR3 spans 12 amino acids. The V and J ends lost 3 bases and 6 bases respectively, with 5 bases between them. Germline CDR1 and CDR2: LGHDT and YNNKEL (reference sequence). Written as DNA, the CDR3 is TGTGCCAGCAGCCACAGGGATGAAAAACTGTTTTTT. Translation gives CASSHRDEKLFF.

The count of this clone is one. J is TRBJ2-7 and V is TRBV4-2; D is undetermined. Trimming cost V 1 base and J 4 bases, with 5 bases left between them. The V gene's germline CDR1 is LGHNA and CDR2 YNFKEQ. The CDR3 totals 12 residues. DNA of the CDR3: TGTGCCAGCAGCCAAGGAGCGTACGAGCAGTACTTC. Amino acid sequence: CASSQGAYEQYF.

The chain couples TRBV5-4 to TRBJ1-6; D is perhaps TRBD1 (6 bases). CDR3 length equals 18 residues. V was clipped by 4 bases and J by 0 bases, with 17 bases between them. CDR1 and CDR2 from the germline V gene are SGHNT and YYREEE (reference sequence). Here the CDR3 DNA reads TGTGCCAGCAGCCATTGGGGGGGGGCTAGCTCCTATAATTCACCCCTCCACTTT. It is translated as CASSHWGGASSYNSPLHF.

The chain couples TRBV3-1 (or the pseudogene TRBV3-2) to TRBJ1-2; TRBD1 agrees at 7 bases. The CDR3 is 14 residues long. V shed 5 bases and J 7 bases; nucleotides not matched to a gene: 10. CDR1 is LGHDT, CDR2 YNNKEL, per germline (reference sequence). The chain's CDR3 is CASSLRQGEAGYTF. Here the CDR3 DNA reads TGTGCCAGCAGCTTGAGACAGGGCGAAGCTGGCTACACCTTC.

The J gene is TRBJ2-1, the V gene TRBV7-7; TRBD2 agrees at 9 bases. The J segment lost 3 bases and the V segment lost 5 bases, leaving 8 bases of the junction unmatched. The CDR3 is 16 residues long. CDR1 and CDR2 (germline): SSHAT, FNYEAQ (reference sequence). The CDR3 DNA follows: TGTGCCAGCAGCGCGACTAGCGGCGTCGACTACAATGAGCAGTTCTTC. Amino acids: CASSATSGVDYNEQFF.

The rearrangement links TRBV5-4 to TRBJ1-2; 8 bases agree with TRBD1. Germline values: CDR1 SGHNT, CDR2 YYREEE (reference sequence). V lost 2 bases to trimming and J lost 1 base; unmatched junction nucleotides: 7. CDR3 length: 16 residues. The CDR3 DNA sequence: TGTGCCAGCAGCTTATCAGGGGGCGGACTTAACTATGGCTACACCTTC. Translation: CASSLSGGGLNYGYTF.

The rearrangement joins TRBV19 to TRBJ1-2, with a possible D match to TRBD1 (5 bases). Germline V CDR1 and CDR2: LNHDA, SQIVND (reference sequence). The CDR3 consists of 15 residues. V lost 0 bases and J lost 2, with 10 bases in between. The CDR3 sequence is CASSIDMPGNYGYTF. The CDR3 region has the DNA TGTGCCAGTAGTATAGATATGCCAGGGAACTATGGCTACACCTTC. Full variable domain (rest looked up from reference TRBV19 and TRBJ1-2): DGGITQSPKYLFRKEGQNVTLSCEQNLNHDAMYWYRQDPGQGLRLIYYSQIVNDFQKGDIAEGYSVSREKKESFPLTVTSAQKNPTAFYLCASSIDMPGNYGYTFGSGTRLTVV.

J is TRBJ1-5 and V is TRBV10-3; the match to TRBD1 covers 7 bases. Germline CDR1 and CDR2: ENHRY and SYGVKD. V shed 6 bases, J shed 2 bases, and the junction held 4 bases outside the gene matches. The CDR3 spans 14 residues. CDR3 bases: TGTGCCATCAGCCCCGGACAGGGCAATCAGCCCCAGCATTTT. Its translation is CAISPGQGNQPQHF.

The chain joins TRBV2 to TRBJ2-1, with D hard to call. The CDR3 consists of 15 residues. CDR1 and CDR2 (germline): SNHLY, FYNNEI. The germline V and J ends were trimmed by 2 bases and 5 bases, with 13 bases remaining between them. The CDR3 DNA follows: TGTGCCAGCAGTGAATTGCTGGGCTGGGACAATGAGCAGTTCTTC. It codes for CASSELLGWDNEQFF.

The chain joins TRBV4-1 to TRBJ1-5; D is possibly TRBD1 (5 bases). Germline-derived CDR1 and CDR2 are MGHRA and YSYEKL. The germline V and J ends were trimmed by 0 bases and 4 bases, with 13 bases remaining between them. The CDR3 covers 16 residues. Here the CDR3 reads CASSQDLGRGNQPQHF. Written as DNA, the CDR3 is TGCGCCAGCAGCCAAGATCTGGGACGGGGGAATCAGCCCCAGCATTTT.